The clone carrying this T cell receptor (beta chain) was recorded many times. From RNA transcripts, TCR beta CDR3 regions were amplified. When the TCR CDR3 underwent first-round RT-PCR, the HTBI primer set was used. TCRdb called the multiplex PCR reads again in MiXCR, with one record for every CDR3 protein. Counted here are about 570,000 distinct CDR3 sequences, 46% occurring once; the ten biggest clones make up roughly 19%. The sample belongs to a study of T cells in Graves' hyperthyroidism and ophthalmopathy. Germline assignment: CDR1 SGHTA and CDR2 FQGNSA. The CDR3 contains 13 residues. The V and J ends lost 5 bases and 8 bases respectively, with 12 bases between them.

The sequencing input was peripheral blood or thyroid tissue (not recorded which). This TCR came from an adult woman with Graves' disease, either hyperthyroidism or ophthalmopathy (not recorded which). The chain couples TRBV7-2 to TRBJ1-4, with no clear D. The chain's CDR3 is CASSPGEEEKLFF. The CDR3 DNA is TGTGCCAGCAGCCCAGGCGAAGAGGAAAAACTGTTTTTT.